The next 7 T cell receptor beta chains were all read from a single sample in a study of T cells in Graves' hyperthyroidism and ophthalmopathy. RNA transcripts yielded amplified TCR beta CDR3 regions. When the TCR CDR3 underwent first-round RT-PCR, the HTBI primer set was used. TCRdb ran MiXCR on the multiplex PCR reads and lists one entry per CDR3 protein. This table has 300,000 to 450,000 distinct CDR3 sequences, about 17% appearing once. The specimen sequenced was blood. The origin of the receptors is a woman aged 25 to 39 with Graves' hyperthyroidism that later progressed to Graves' ophthalmopathy.

The rearrangement links TRBV4-2 to TRBJ2-7, with D perhaps being TRBD1 or TRBD2 (5 bases each). This CDR3 contains 15 residues. V lost 5 bases and J lost 2, with 16 bases in between. Germline V lookup: CDR1 LGHNA, CDR2 YNFKEQ. CDR3 residues: CASSSPGTKTYEQYF. The CDR3 coding sequence is TGTGCCAGCAGCTCACCAGGGACCAAAACCTACGAGCAGTACTTC.

The chain employs TRBV5-1 and TRBJ2-6; D might be TRBD1 (6 bases). V was clipped by 2 bases and J by 4 bases, with 16 bases between them. The CDR3 extends over 17 amino acids. Looked up from germline, CDR1 is SGHRS and CDR2 is YFSETQ. The CDR3 DNA reads as TGCGCCAGCAGCTTTGAGGGGGTCAGGCACGGGGCCAACGTCCTGACTTTC. This sequence encodes CASSFEGVRHGANVLTF.

This clonotype was picked up many times. J is TRBJ1-5 and V is TRBV7-8; D is unclear. The V and J ends lost 5 bases and 1 base respectively, with 6 bases between them. CDR3 length: 13 residues. The germline CDR1 and CDR2 sequences are SGHVS and FQNEAQ. The CDR3 coding sequence is TGTGCCAGCAGCCCTGACAGCAATCAGCCCCAGCATTTT. Protein product: CASSPDSNQPQHF. Based on the CDR3 plus reference TRBV7-8 and TRBJ1-5, the full variable domain is GAGVSQSPRYKVAKRGQDVALRCDPISGHVSLFWYQQALGQGPEFLTYFQNEAQLDKSGLPSDRFFAERPEGSVSTLKIQRTQQEDSAVYLCASSPDSNQPQHFGDGTRLSIL.

The chain uses TRBV20-1 and TRBJ2-2; 7 bases map to TRBD1. Germline CDR1 DFQATT, CDR2 SNEGSKA (reference sequence). J lost 0 bases, V lost 4 bases, and 17 bases had no gene match. This CDR3 has 19 residues. The CDR3 protein is CSATLLRPGQSSNTGELFF. The CDR3 nucleotides are TGCAGTGCTACCTTACTGAGGCCGGGACAGTCATCGAACACCGGGGAGCTGTTTTTT.

In its sample, this clonotype was seen many times. The rearrangement uses TRBV28 and TRBJ2-7, with 10 nucleotides matching TRBD1. The CDR3 contains 15 residues. After removal of 6 bases from V and 2 bases from J, the junction contained 7 bases not matched to a gene. Germline values: CDR1 MDHEN, CDR2 SYDVKM. The CDR3 nucleotides read TGTGCCAGCAGACAGCGACAGGGGGCGGCCTACGAGCAGTACTTC. It codes for CASRQRQGAAYEQYF.

In its sample, this clonotype was seen many times. The J gene is TRBJ2-5, the V gene TRBV20-1; D remains ambiguous. V was cut by 2 bases and J by 10 bases, with 14 bases left in between. The CDR3 is 12 residues long. The germline CDR1 and CDR2 sequences are DFQATT and SNEGSKA (reference sequence). The CDR3: CSARPLVVGQYF. DNA for the CDR3: TGCAGTGCTAGACCCTTAGTTGTTGGCCAGTACTTC.

This clonotype appeared many times. The chain carries TRBV27 and TRBJ2-3; D ambiguous. V lost 6 bases and J 4 bases, leaving 8 bases between the germline ends. CDR1 MNHEY and CDR2 SMNVEV come from the germline V gene (reference sequence). The CDR3 is made up of 12 amino acids. CDR3 DNA sequence: TGTGCCAGCAGCGGAATGGCAGATACGCAGTATTTT. Its translation is CASSGMADTQYF.